A single sample is the source of the 28 T cell receptor beta chains below, sequenced in a study of neurological immune-mediated disorders. One entry per CDR3 protein, called by TCRdb with MiXCR from the 5' RACE reads. The data show about 74,000 distinct CDR3 sequences, 5.2% seen once. The sample comprised PBMCs. The receptors derive from a man in his late teens or twenties with multiple sclerosis.

This clonotype occurred a few times. One junction end disagrees with the germline gene, perhaps due to a read error. The rearrangement links TRBV12-3 or TRBV12-4 to TRBJ1-6, with 7 bases matching TRBD1. The CDR3 has 14 residues. This CDR3 is CASQRTGDNSPLNF. The CDR3 nucleotides are TGTGCCAGTCAGCGGACAGGCGATAATTCACCCCTCAACTTT.

Many counts were recorded for this clonotype. This chain uses TRBV7-3 with TRBJ2-3; TRBD2 is a possible D gene (5 bases). The V end lost 0 bases, the J end lost 6 bases, and 13 bases lay between the germline ends. CDR1 SGHTA and CDR2 FQGTGA come from the germline V gene. The length of the CDR3 is 15 residues. The CDR3 bases are TGTGCCAGCAGCTTAACTACCGGGGTCGGGGATACGCAGTATTTT. This gives the protein CASSLTTGVGDTQYF.

The sample holds many counts of this clonotype. This CDR3 reads CASRWTAETQYF. The CDR3 nucleotides read TGTGCCAGCAGGTGGACGGCAGAGACCCAGTACTTC. This chain links TRBV12-3 or TRBV12-4 with TRBJ2-5; D ambiguous. Trimming pared 6 bases from V and 4 bases from J, leaving 9 bases between. The CDR3 has 12 amino acids.

Ten or more counts support this clonotype. V is TRBV7-9 and J is TRBJ2-5; 12 bases map to TRBD2. The CDR3 runs 15 residues. Per the germline V gene, CDR1 is SEHNR and CDR2 is FQNEAQ (reference sequence). The V and J ends lost 6 bases and 5 bases, in that order; junction bases with no gene match: 7. In nucleotides, the CDR3 is TGTGCCAGCAGTACGACTAGCGGGAGCTCTGAGACCCAGTACTTC. Its translation: CASSTTSGSSETQYF.

Many counts were recorded for this clonotype. This chain uses TRBV6-5 with TRBJ2-1; either TRBD1 or TRBD2 may fit D (6 bases each). The length of the CDR3 is 11 residues. V was cut by 10 bases and J by 13 bases, with 17 bases left in between. Germline V gene sequence: CDR1 MNHEY, CDR2 SVGAGI. For the CDR3, the DNA is TGTGCCACCCGGGGGCCTAAGGTTCAGTTCTTC. This sequence encodes CATRGPKVQFF.

Of note for this clonotype: The germline gene is not matched at one end of the junction; a read error may be the cause. The chain is built from TRBV3-1 and TRBJ1-5; no definite D call. Germline values: CDR1 LGHDT, CDR2 YNNKEL (reference sequence). The CDR3 is made up of 14 amino acids. CDR3 nucleotide sequence: TGTGCCAGCAGCCAAGCCATTTTAGATCAGCCCCAGAATTTT. Translated: CASSQAILDQPQNF. Combining the CDR3 with reference TRBV3-1 and TRBJ1-5 gives the whole variable domain DTAVSQTPKYLVTQMGNDKSIKCEQNLGHDTMYWYKQDSKKFLKIMFSYNNKELIINETVPNRFSPKSPDKAHLNLHINSLELGDSAVYFCASSQAILDQPQNFGDGTRLSIL.

There are many counts of this clonotype. V and J are TRBV7-2 and TRBJ2-7, with D tentatively TRBD1 or TRBD2 (5 bases each). The germline V and J ends were trimmed by 2 bases and 6 bases, with 11 bases remaining between them. The CDR3 covers 13 residues. Per germline, CDR1 SGHTA and CDR2 FQGNSA. CDR3 loop: CASSLRGAGEQYF. CDR3 sequence (DNA): TGTGCCAGCAGCTTAAGAGGGGCGGGCGAGCAGTACTTC.

This clonotype appeared many times. The CDR3 loop is CASSIGQPQHF. CDR3 nucleotide sequence: TGTGCCAGCAGCATAGGTCAACCCCAGCATTTT. The V call is TRBV28, the J call TRBJ1-5, with unresolved D. CDR1 is MDHEN and CDR2 is SYDVKM in the germline V gene. The CDR3 spans 11 residues. V lost 6 bases and J 10 bases, leaving 10 bases between the germline ends.

Remarks on this clonotype: One end of the junction does not line up with germline, which may come from a read error. This chain connects TRBV5-1 to TRBJ1-5; 8 nucleotides agree with TRBD1. This CDR3 is built from 17 residues. Germline-derived CDR1 and CDR2 are SGHRS and YFSETQ. The CDR3 protein is CASSLAQGAMGNQPQNF. The DNA for the CDR3 is TGCGCCAGCAGCTTGGCGCAGGGGGCAATGGGCAATCAGCCCCAGAATTTT.

This clonotype was recorded many times. V gene TRBV20-1 combines with J gene TRBJ1-5; weak D call: TRBD1 (5 bases). Germline CDR1 reads DFQATT; CDR2 reads SNEGSKA (reference sequence). V shed 0 bases and J shed 0 bases, with 15 bases lying between them. The CDR3 loop spans 17 amino acids. The CDR3 nucleotides are TGCAGTGCTAGAGATCGGAGATCAGGGTATAGCAATCAGCCCCAGCATTTT. Translating gives CSARDRRSGYSNQPQHF.

This clonotype was seen repeatedly, ten times or more. The chain recombines TRBV20-1 with TRBJ2-5; 9 nucleotides agree with TRBD2. The CDR3 consists of 15 residues. The J segment lost 0 bases and the V segment lost 2 bases, leaving 4 bases of the junction unmatched. The V gene's germline CDR1 is DFQATT and CDR2 SNEGSKA (reference sequence). CDR3 nucleotides: TGCAGTGCTAGAATAGCTAGCGGGGACCAAGAGACCCAGTACTTC. Encoded protein: CSARIASGDQETQYF.

There are many counts of this clonotype. The chain is built from TRBV20-1 and TRBJ2-1, with 7 bases lining up with TRBD2. Germline CDR1 is DFQATT and CDR2 is SNEGSKA (reference sequence). This CDR3 contains 16 residues. V lost 4 bases, J lost 8 bases, and 17 bases stayed unmatched. The CDR3 DNA follows: TGCAGTGCTACCACTAGCGCTACCGCTCCTATCGATGAGCAGTTCTTC. Translated: CSATTSATAPIDEQFF.

This clonotype was observed many times. The chain uses TRBV5-1 and TRBJ1-5; TRBD1 matches 8 bases. V shed 4 bases and J 1 base; nucleotides not matched to a gene: 4. Germline loops: CDR1 SGHRS, CDR2 YFSETQ. CDR3 size: 15 residues. The CDR3 region has the DNA TGCGCCAGCAGCCGGACAGGGAGCAGCAATCAGCCCCAGCATTTT. Its translation: CASSRTGSSNQPQHF.

Details on this clonotype: A single base separates this from a much larger clone, so it may be a read error. The rearrangement uses TRBV20-1 and TRBJ1-3, with TRBD1 as a possible D gene (6 bases). CDR3 length equals 13 residues. Germline values: CDR1 DFQATT, CDR2 SNEGSKA (reference sequence). The CDR3 DNA sequence: TGCAGTGCTCTTCACAGGGCTGGAAAAACCATATATTTT. Protein product: CSALHRAGKTIYF.

There are many counts of this clonotype. This chain connects TRBV20-1 to TRBJ2-5, with a tentative D call TRBD2 (5 bases). CDR3 length: 17 amino acids. V gave up 1 base and J gave up 1 base, with 19 bases separating them. The germline V gene encodes CDR1 DFQATT and CDR2 SNEGSKA (reference sequence). CDR3 DNA sequence: TGCAGTGCTAGAGGAGGCGCGAGATTAGCGCCCCAAGAGACCCAGTACTTC. Translating gives CSARGGARLAPQETQYF.

This clonotype was seen ten or more times. The V and J genes are TRBV7-2 and TRBJ2-5; no clear D gene. Germline CDR1 and CDR2: SGHTA and FQGNSA. This CDR3 region has 14 residues. Trimming left V 1 base short and J 2 bases short, with 8 bases between. CDR3 region: CASSLGFRQETQYF. The CDR3 coding sequence is TGTGCCAGCAGCTTAGGGTTTCGGCAAGAGACCCAGTACTTC.

This clonotype was seen repeatedly, ten times or more. The V call is TRBV20-1, the J call TRBJ1-5; perhaps TRBD1 as D (6 bases). V lost 4 bases and J lost 3, with 7 bases in between. There are 12 residues in the CDR3. The germline gives CDR1 DFQATT, CDR2 SNEGSKA (reference sequence). The CDR3 DNA follows: TGCAGTGCTACAGGGGCCAATCAGCCCCAGCATTTT. Protein: CSATGANQPQHF.

This clonotype was observed many times. The V call is TRBV29-1, the J call TRBJ2-1, with a weak D call TRBD2 (5 bases). Trimming pared 6 bases from V and 9 bases from J, leaving 15 bases between. The germline V gene encodes CDR1 SQVTM and CDR2 ANQGSEA. This CDR3 has 12 amino acids. CDR3 loop: CSVGPRGSEQFF. Here the CDR3 DNA reads TGCAGCGTAGGCCCGAGAGGGAGTGAGCAGTTCTTC.

Ten or more counts support this clonotype. V and J are TRBV28 and TRBJ1-1; TRBD1 agrees at 11 bases. J gave up 0 bases and V 5 bases, and 8 bases lay outside the gene matches. Germline CDR1 and CDR2: MDHEN and SYDVKM. The CDR3 is 17 amino acids. This CDR3 is CASSTPGTGGMNTEAFF. For the CDR3, the DNA is TGTGCCAGCAGTACTCCCGGGACAGGGGGAATGAACACTGAAGCTTTCTTT.

The chain employs TRBV25-1 and TRBJ2-7, with TRBD2 matching 8 bases. The junction had 10 bases not matched to a gene; V was cut back by 7 bases and J by 5 bases. This CDR3 has 14 residues. Germline V lookup: CDR1 MGHDK, CDR2 SYGVNS. The CDR3 region has the DNA TGTGCCAGCACCGGGAGGGCCGGGCTCCACGAGCAGTACTTC. This gives the protein CASTGRAGLHEQYF.

This clonotype was detected many times. It may be a read error: a sequence one base away is much more abundant. The V and J genes are TRBV7-2 and TRBJ2-7, with a weak D call TRBD1 (6 bases). Trimming stripped 6 bases from V and 0 bases from J, with 12 bases between. Looked up from germline, CDR1 is SGHTA and CDR2 is FQGNSA. This CDR3 has 14 amino acids. The CDR3 sequence: CASRSGQTSYEQYF. Written as DNA, the CDR3 is TGTGCCAGCAGGTCCGGACAGACCTCCTACGAGCAGTACTTC.

This clonotype was observed many times. The J gene is TRBJ2-1, the V gene TRBV7-9, with D perhaps TRBD2 (6 bases). Germline V gene sequence: CDR1 SEHNR, CDR2 FQNEAQ (reference sequence). The CDR3 sequence is 15 residues long. Deletions cut 4 bases from V and 4 bases from J, with 14 bases between. CDR3 nucleotide sequence: TGTGCCAGCAGCTCCTGGGCTAGCGCGTACAATGAGCAGTTCTTC. It is translated as CASSSWASAYNEQFF.

This clonotype was observed many times. The chain joins TRBV20-1 to TRBJ2-3, with D possibly being TRBD2 (6 bases). The CDR3 sequence is 16 residues long. The V gene's germline CDR1 is DFQATT and CDR2 SNEGSKA (reference sequence). Between the trimmed V and J ends, which lost 1 base and 0 bases, there was a span of 14 bases. CDR3 region: CSARVLTAGSTDTQYF. The CDR3 nucleotides read TGCAGTGCTAGAGTCTTGACGGCGGGGAGCACAGATACGCAGTATTTT.

This clonotype appeared many times. The chain links TRBV6-5 to TRBJ2-4; the D call may be TRBD1 or TRBD2 (5 bases each). Trimming pared 2 bases from V and 5 bases from J, leaving 13 bases between. Germline lookup yields CDR1 MNHEY and CDR2 SVGAGI. The CDR3 runs to 15 residues. CDR3 sequence (DNA): TGTGCCAGCAGTTACAAGGGACCGCCCGAAAACATTCAGTACTTC. This translates into CASSYKGPPENIQYF.

Many counts were recorded for this clonotype. The V call is TRBV12-3 or TRBV12-4, the J call TRBJ1-4, with 7 nucleotides matching TRBD1. The CDR3 is 15 amino acids. V gave up 5 bases and J gave up 6 bases; unmatched junction bases: 9. CDR3 sequence reads: CASSLTGSRDEKLFF. Here the CDR3 DNA reads TGTGCCAGCAGTCTGACAGGGTCAAGGGATGAAAAACTGTTTTTT.

This clonotype was counted a few times. The rearrangement links TRBV29-1 to TRBJ2-4, with D perhaps matching TRBD1 (5 bases). Germline V CDR1 and CDR2: SQVTM, ANQGSEA. The CDR3 loop spans 13 amino acids. V lost 6 bases and J lost 10, with 19 bases in between. This CDR3 is CSVGVGQGEIQYF. In nucleotides, the CDR3 is TGCAGCGTAGGAGTGGGGCAGGGCGAAATTCAGTACTTC.

This clonotype was recorded at least ten times. The V gene is TRBV6-2 or TRBV6-3, the J gene TRBJ2-1; maybe TRBD2 (5 bases). The CDR3 sequence is 14 residues long. Germline assignment: CDR1 MNHEY and CDR2 SVGEGT. V gave up 10 bases and J gave up 9 bases, with 22 bases separating them. In DNA form, the CDR3 reads TGTGCCACCGCTGGACCACCCGAGGGTAGTGAGCAGTTCTTC. Protein product: CATAGPPEGSEQFF.

This clonotype was recorded many times. This sequence joins TRBV28 and TRBJ2-2, with D perhaps TRBD2 (5 bases). V shed 6 bases and J shed 5 bases, with 7 bases lying between them. The CDR3 length is 12 residues. The V gene's germline CDR1 is MDHEN and CDR2 SYDVKM. In nucleotides, the CDR3 is TGTGCCAGCAGAAGAGGGACCGGGGAGCTGTTTTTT. It codes for CASRRGTGELFF.